These T cell receptor beta chains were read from a single sample in a study of OX40 agonist ivuxolimab in advanced cancers. The repertoire was sequenced with immunoSEQ multiplex PCR; TCRdb's copy has only in-frame clones and lacks some. The sample gives approximately 70,000 clones, over 60% of which show up once; 1.6% is in the top ten. Sequencing was performed on CD4+ or CD8+ T cells sorted from blood, taken in a trial of the OX40 agonist ivuxolimab. These receptors were obtained from an adult with an advanced solid tumor such as melanoma, head and neck, liver or kidney cancer. CDR3s include the opening cysteine and the closing phenylalanine or tryptophan. Fields, in order: CDR3 DNA, CDR3 protein, D gene, V gene, J gene, clone size. A D gene is named only where the DNA matches it firmly. Clone size is stated in some rows and not others, as once, few, many or a class when expanded.

TGTGCCAGCAGGATGACAGGGCAACGGCCCCAGCATTTT	CASRMTGQRPQHF	TRBD1	TRBV6-1	TRBJ1-5	.
TGTGCCAGCACGGATAATCAGCCCCAGCATTTT	CASTDNQPQHF	.	TRBV27	TRBJ1-5	few
TGCAGCGTCCGACTAGCGGGGGCCTACGAGCAGTACTTC	CSVRLAGAYEQYF	TRBD2	TRBV29-1	TRBJ2-7	.
TGTGCCAGCAGCCAAAAACAGGGAGGTAATGAAAAACTGTTTTTT	CASSQKQGGNEKLFF	.	TRBV13	TRBJ1-4	once
TGTGCCAGTAGTATAGTAGGGGTTAGCAATCAGCCCCAGCATTTT	CASSIVGVSNQPQHF	.	TRBV19	TRBJ1-5	.
TGTGCCAGCAGCTTAGCCTTCTCCTACGAGCAGTACTTC	CASSLAFSYEQYF	.	TRBV11-1	TRBJ2-7	.
TGTGCCAGTAGTAGGGCGGGAGGAGGCACAGATACGCAGTATTTT	CASSRAGGGTDTQYF	TRBD2	TRBV19	TRBJ2-3	.
TGTGCCAGCAGTTACAGGGGAGAATCTCGAAAACTGTTTTTT	CASSYRGESRKLFF	TRBD1	TRBV28	TRBJ1-4	.
TGTGCCAGCAGCCCCCACTCTGGACAAGCTCTTTATGGCTACACCTTC	CASSPHSGQALYGYTF	.	TRBV7-9	TRBJ1-2	medium-sized
TGTGCCAGCAGTGAAGCGGCGGTGGATCGGTCACCCCTCCACTTT	CASSEAAVDRSPLHF	.	TRBV2	TRBJ1-6	.
TGCGCCAGCAGCCAACCGGTGCAGGGAGAAGCCAAAAACATTCAGTACTTC	CASSQPVQGEAKNIQYF	.	TRBV4-1	TRBJ2-4	.
TGTGCCAGCATGGTGGGACCGAACTCCTACGAGCAGTACTTC	CASMVGPNSYEQYF	.	TRBV2	TRBJ2-7	.
TGTGCCTGGAGTGGGCAGGCTAATGAAAAACTGTTTTTT	CAWSGQANEKLFF	.	TRBV30	TRBJ1-4	few
TGTGCCAGCAGCACCGTATTCTGGACGGGCCTTGGAAACACCATATATTTT	CASSTVFWTGLGNTIYF	.	TRBV11-2	TRBJ1-3	.
TGTGCCAGCACCCTCACCGGGACAGGATCTGAAGCTTTCTTT	CASTLTGTGSEAFF	TRBD1	TRBV6-6	TRBJ1-1	.
TGTGCCAGCAATTTTCGGGGCCAAGAGACCCAGTACTTC	CASNFRGQETQYF	.	TRBV2	TRBJ2-5	.
TGCGCCAGCAGCTTGGCCGTTACCACTAGCGGTAACAATGAGCAGTTCTTC	CASSLAVTTSGNNEQFF	TRBD2	TRBV5-1	TRBJ2-1	.
TGTGCCTGGAGTGGCGGACGGTCATCCTACGAGCAGTACTTC	CAWSGGRSSYEQYF	.	TRBV30	TRBJ2-7	once
TGCGCCAGCAGCTTAGAAGGGACTGGTTCACCCCTCCACTTT	CASSLEGTGSPLHF	.	TRBV5-1	TRBJ1-6	.
TGTGCCAGCAGTGCCAATAACGGGGTTTGGGCCACTGAAGCTTTCTTT	CASSANNGVWATEAFF	.	TRBV2	TRBJ1-1	.
TGTGCCAGCAGCGTAGATCCAGGGCCGAGCTCCTACGAGCAGTACTTC	CASSVDPGPSSYEQYF	.	TRBV9	TRBJ2-7	.
TGTGCCAGCAGCTTAGCAGGGCAGGGATGGTCTGGCTACACCTTC	CASSLAGQGWSGYTF	.	TRBV7-2	TRBJ1-2	.
TGTGCCAGCAGCTTGATAGGGAACTATGGCTACACCTTC	CASSLIGNYGYTF	.	TRBV5-4	TRBJ1-2	.
TGTGCCTGGAAGCTCGGACAGGGGAGTGAAAAACTGTTTTTT	CAWKLGQGSEKLFF	TRBD1	TRBV30	TRBJ1-4	.
TGTGCCAGAAGCTTGGGGGACGGATATAATTCACCCCTCCACTTT	CARSLGDGYNSPLHF	.	TRBV5-3	TRBJ1-6	.
TGTGCCAGCAGCGTAGTTCCCGGAGAGGGCGGGAAGCAAGAGACCCAGTACTTC	CASSVVPGEGGKQETQYF	.	TRBV9	TRBJ2-5	once
TGTGCCAGCAGTGGCAACCTCTATAATTCACCCCTCCACTTT	CASSGNLYNSPLHF	.	TRBV2	TRBJ1-6	.
TGTGCCAGCAGTCCGTCCGGAGGTTTCTCTGGGGCCAACGTCCTGACTTTC	CASSPSGGFSGANVLTF	.	TRBV4-2	TRBJ2-6	.
TGTGCCAGCAGTCCGGGGCGTTCGGGGACAGGGGAGATCAACTATGGCTACACCTTC	CASSPGRSGTGEINYGYTF	TRBD1	TRBV7-9	TRBJ1-2	.
TGTGCCTGGAGGCCGGGGTTAGTAGGCGGCTACACCTTC	CAWRPGLVGGYTF	.	TRBV30	TRBJ1-2	.
TGTGCCAGCACCCAAAGGGAGGGGAGCTATGGCTACACCTTC	CASTQREGSYGYTF	.	TRBV7-8	TRBJ1-2	.
TGTGCCTACCGACCCCCGGAGAACTCTGGAAACACCATATATTTT	CAYRPPENSGNTIYF	.	TRBV30	TRBJ1-3	.
TGTGCCAGCAGGGCCTCAGGGGGGTACAATCAGCCCCAGCATTTT	CASRASGGYNQPQHF	TRBD1	TRBV2	TRBJ1-5	.
TGTGCCAGCAGCTTGGCGGCGCTCGGAACTCGGTATGGCTACACCTTC	CASSLAALGTRYGYTF	.	TRBV5-6	TRBJ1-2	.
TGCAGCGAAGGGACCAGCTATGGCTACACCTTC	CSEGTSYGYTF	.	TRBV29-1	TRBJ1-2	.
TGTGCCAGCAGCTTGGGGTATGACAATGAGCAGTTCTTC	CASSLGYDNEQFF	.	TRBV11-2	TRBJ2-1	.
TGTGCCAGCAGCTTAGGTCACGGAAACACCATATATTTT	CASSLGHGNTIYF	.	TRBV11-3	TRBJ1-3	.
TGTGCCAGCAGCCGGGACAGAGATGGCTACACCTTC	CASSRDRDGYTF	TRBD1	TRBV11-2	TRBJ1-2	.
TGTGCCAGTAGTTGGGCAGGGGCCAACGTCCTGACTTTC	CASSWAGANVLTF	.	TRBV19	TRBJ2-6	once
TGTGCCAGCAGCCAAGATCGAGAAGGTCAAGAGACCCAGTACTTC	CASSQDREGQETQYF	.	TRBV14	TRBJ2-5	.
TGTGCCAACCCCAATGGGAGCGGGAAGAACACCGGGGAGCTGTTTTTT	CANPNGSGKNTGELFF	TRBD2	TRBV27	TRBJ2-2	.
TGTGCCAGCAGCTCGCTTAAAACCGGGACTAAGGGTTACGAGCAGTACTTC	CASSSLKTGTKGYEQYF	TRBD2	TRBV5-4	TRBJ2-7	.
TGTGCCTGGAGTGTACCCGACAGGAATGCTCGCGGCTACACCTTC	CAWSVPDRNARGYTF	.	TRBV30	TRBJ1-2	.
TGTGCCAGCAGCTTGGACCGATCCATGGCCACCGGGGAGCTGTTTTTT	CASSLDRSMATGELFF	.	TRBV5-6	TRBJ2-2	few
TGTGCCAGCAGCTTCGGGGGACGGATTTACACAGATACGCAGTATTTT	CASSFGGRIYTDTQYF	.	TRBV7-8	TRBJ2-3	.
TGTGCCAGCTTCGGGGGGGCTTTTTACACCGGGGAGCTGTTTTTT	CASFGGAFYTGELFF	TRBD2	TRBV11-2	TRBJ2-2	.
TGCGCCAGCAGCGAATCTCAAGGGTTAAATGGAAACACCATATATTTT	CASSESQGLNGNTIYF	.	TRBV4-1	TRBJ1-3	.
TGCAGCGCCCTCCGACAAGACAGGGCGTATGAAGCTTTCTTT	CSALRQDRAYEAFF	TRBD1	TRBV29-1	TRBJ1-1	.
TGTGCCAGCAGCCTAGGATGGACATCGCCTGAAGCTTTCTTT	CASSLGWTSPEAFF	.	TRBV5-4	TRBJ1-1	.
TGTGCCAGCAGCTTAGTCCTGGCGGGTTCTTACAATGAGCAGTTCTTC	CASSLVLAGSYNEQFF	.	TRBV11-2	TRBJ2-1	.
TGCGCCAGCAGCAGTGGGAGTGCTAATGAAGAGACCCAGTACTTC	CASSSGSANEETQYF	.	TRBV5-1	TRBJ2-5	once
TGTGCCAGCAGCCTCCGACGGGGGTTAGGAGAGACCCAGTACTTC	CASSLRRGLGETQYF	.	TRBV11-3	TRBJ2-5	.
TGTGCCAGCCTCCGGGACGGCGTGGGGAAACTGTTTTTT	CASLRDGVGKLFF	.	TRBV28	TRBJ1-4	.
TGTGCCAGCCAGGTTTCCTACGAGCAGTACTTC	CASQVSYEQYF	.	TRBV25-1	TRBJ2-7	few
TGTGCCAGCAGCTTAGAGGGACTAGCGGGACCCGGGGAGCTGTTTTTT	CASSLEGLAGPGELFF	TRBD2	TRBV7-8	TRBJ2-2	.
TGTGCCAGCACCTCACCCCCGGGAGGGCTCACTGAAGCTTTCTTT	CASTSPPGGLTEAFF	.	TRBV28	TRBJ1-1	once
TGCAGCGTTGTCGGGACTTCGAACACTGAAGCTTTCTTT	CSVVGTSNTEAFF	.	TRBV29-1	TRBJ1-1	.
TGTGCCAGCAGCTTAGACAGGGCGGGCTACACCTTC	CASSLDRAGYTF	.	TRBV7-9	TRBJ1-2	.
TGTGCCAGCGGACTAGCGTCCGGGGAGCTGTTTTTT	CASGLASGELFF	TRBD2	TRBV6-6	TRBJ2-2	.
TGTGCCAGCAGCCCCGGGATCGACTATGGCTACACCTTC	CASSPGIDYGYTF	.	TRBV28	TRBJ1-2	few